Shown below are 21 T cell receptor beta chains from a single sample sequenced in a study of T cell changes during pregnancy in multiple sclerosis. Profiling relied on immunoSEQ multiplex PCR, and the TCRdb table lists in-frame clones only, not all of them. The sample carries 50,000 to 80,000 clones, 90% to 95% recorded once. The input for sequencing was CD8+ T cells from peripheral blood mononuclear cells, taken before pregnancy. The receptors derive from a female donor with multiple sclerosis, enrolled in a pregnancy study.

CDR3 sequence (DNA): TGTGCCAGCAGTGACTCGATAGATACAGATACGCAGTATTTT. Protein: CASSDSIDTDTQYF. The rearrangement links TRBV6-4 to TRBJ2-3; D gene unclear. This CDR3 has 14 residues. Germline V gives CDR1 MRHNA, CDR2 SNTAGT. The ends were cut back, 0 bases at V and 3 bases at J, with 7 bases in the middle.

The chain links TRBV27 to TRBJ1-4; possibly TRBD1 for D (6 bases). The V gene lost 0 bases and the J gene lost 12 bases, with 23 bases spanning the gap. Germline V gives CDR1 MNHEY, CDR2 SMNVEV (reference sequence). The CDR3 length is 17 residues. In DNA, the CDR3 is TGTGCCAGCAGTTTATCAGTAATGGCGGCGCGCAAGGGGGAACTGTTTTTT. It encodes CASSLSVMAARKGELFF.

This clone was picked up a small number of times. The V call is TRBV6-5, the J call TRBJ1-1; D not resolved. The CDR3 runs 11 residues. Trimming shortened V by 6 bases and J by 6 bases, and 8 bases separated the two germline ends. Germline assignment: CDR1 MNHEY and CDR2 SVGAGI. The CDR3 is CASRLAAEAFF. The CDR3 coding sequence is TGTGCCAGCAGACTCGCGGCTGAAGCTTTCTTT.

This clone has just one count. V and J are TRBV4-1 and TRBJ1-2, with TRBD1 matching 8 bases. Trimming cost V 0 bases and J 4 bases; bases outside gene matches: 10. The CDR3 has 17 amino acids. Germline values: CDR1 MGHRA, CDR2 YSYEKL. CDR3 nucleotides: TGCGCCAGCAGCCAAGATTCTGTTTCCACAGGGGGCTATGGCTACACCTTC. This encodes CASSQDSVSTGGYGYTF.

The chain links TRBV6-5 to TRBJ2-7, with TRBD1 identical over 8 bases. This CDR3 region has 14 residues. V shed 5 bases and J 2 bases; nucleotides not matched to a gene: 5. The V gene's germline CDR1 is MNHEY and CDR2 SVGAGI. CDR3 region: CASSHNRGAYEQYF. Here the CDR3 DNA reads TGTGCCAGCAGTCACAACAGGGGGGCCTACGAGCAGTACTTC.

The CDR3 sequence is CASSRSRGEPFF. CDR3 coding DNA: TGTGCCAGCAGCCGGAGCCGGGGGGAACCTTTCTTT. V and J are TRBV7-6 and TRBJ1-1; D is possibly TRBD1 (5 bases). The CDR3 runs to 12 residues. The V end lost 5 bases, the J end lost 12 bases, and 16 bases lay between the germline ends. From germline, CDR1 is SGHVS and CDR2 FNYEAQ.

A remark on this clone: The sample has other DNA sequences that encode this CDR3 too. The rearrangement uses TRBV27 and TRBJ1-1; 7 bases line up with TRBD1. The trim removed 5 bases at V and 4 bases at J, leaving 1 base unmatched. Germline V gene sequence: CDR1 MNHEY, CDR2 SMNVEV (reference sequence). The CDR3 has 12 residues. Here the CDR3 DNA reads TGTGCCAGCAGTCCAGGGGGCACTGAAGCTTTCTTT. This translates into CASSPGGTEAFF.

The chain is built from TRBV11-2 and TRBJ1-3; D not resolved. Germline V gene data show CDR1 as SGHAT and CDR2 as FQNNGV. CDR3 length: 15 residues. V was clipped by 1 base and J by 0 bases, with 7 bases between them. DNA of the CDR3: TGTGCCAGCAGCTTAGTGTCCAACTCTGGAAACACCATATATTTT. Translated: CASSLVSNSGNTIYF. Together with reference TRBV11-2 and TRBJ1-3, the CDR3 gives the full variable domain: EAGVAQSPRYKIIEKRQSVAFWCNPISGHATLYWYQQILGQGPKLLIQFQNNGVVDDSQLPKDRFSAERLKGVDSTLKIQPAKLEDSAVYLCASSLVSNSGNTIYFGEGSWLTVV.

The J gene is TRBJ2-3, the V gene TRBV25-1, with a tentative D call TRBD1 (5 bases). In germline, CDR1 is MGHDK, CDR2 SYGVNS. With 1 base removed from V and 0 bases from J, the gap between germline ends came to 17 bases. The CDR3 has 18 residues. The CDR3 DNA is TGTGCCAGCAGTGAATTCTTCCCACAGGCAAGGAGCACAGATACGCAGTATTTT. Translating it yields CASSEFFPQARSTDTQYF.

The V and J genes are TRBV25-1 and TRBJ2-7, with a possible D match to TRBD1 (6 bases). Trimming left V 6 bases short and J 1 base short, with 10 bases between. CDR3 size: 13 residues. The germline V gene has CDR1 MGHDK and CDR2 SYGVNS. Written as DNA, the CDR3 is TGTGCCAGCAGCCCCAGGGGATCCTACGAGCAGTACTTC. Translation gives CASSPRGSYEQYF.

This chain joins TRBV7-2 and TRBJ1-2, with TRBD1 identical over 7 bases. Unmatched junction bases numbered 7, after V lost 1 base and J lost 5 bases. Germline V gives CDR1 SGHTA, CDR2 FQGNSA. The CDR3 runs 15 residues. The CDR3 sequence is CASSLDRGPLYGYTF. The CDR3 DNA sequence: TGTGCCAGCAGCTTAGATAGGGGGCCCCTTTATGGCTACACCTTC.

The chain joins TRBV27 to TRBJ2-3; D is unclear. Trimming left V 7 bases short and J 0 bases short, with 17 bases between. The CDR3 runs to 16 residues. The germline V gene has CDR1 MNHEY and CDR2 SMNVEV (reference sequence). CDR3 sequence reads: CASNPMAVPSTDTQYF. The DNA of the CDR3 is TGTGCCAGCAACCCAATGGCAGTCCCTAGCACAGATACGCAGTATTTT.

The table lists this clone with a count of one. This chain links TRBV11-2 with TRBJ2-3; D not resolved. Deletions cut 3 bases from V and 0 bases from J, with 10 bases between. Germline V gene data show CDR1 as SGHAT and CDR2 as FQNNGV. The CDR3 length is 15 residues. The CDR3 nucleotides are TGTGCCAGCAGCTTCCCGGGTACTAGCACAGATACGCAGTATTTT. It encodes CASSFPGTSTDTQYF. The whole variable domain, remainder taken from reference TRBV11-2 and TRBJ2-3, is EAGVAQSPRYKIIEKRQSVAFWCNPISGHATLYWYQQILGQGPKLLIQFQNNGVVDDSQLPKDRFSAERLKGVDSTLKIQPAKLEDSAVYLCASSFPGTSTDTQYFGPGTRLTVL.

The CDR3 bases are TGTGCCATCCGAGCTAACACTGAAGCTTTCTTT. Its translation is CAIRANTEAFF. The rearrangement links TRBV6-1 to TRBJ1-1; D gene uncertain. Germline CDR1 MNHNS, CDR2 SASEGT. The CDR3 has 11 residues. The ends were cut back, 10 bases at V and 2 bases at J, with 8 bases in the middle.

The chain joins TRBV27 to TRBJ2-4; D unresolved. The CDR3 consists of 16 residues. V was trimmed by 0 bases and J by 0 bases, leaving 9 bases between them. Germline loops: CDR1 MNHEY, CDR2 SMNVEV (reference sequence). DNA of the CDR3: TGTGCCAGCAGTTTATCAAATTCCGGAGCCAAAAACATTCAGTACTTC. Translating gives CASSLSNSGAKNIQYF.

This rearrangement joins TRBV6-4 to TRBJ1-1, with D possibly matching TRBD1 (6 bases). There are 17 residues in the CDR3. Germline V gene lookup returns CDR1 MRHNA and CDR2 SNTAGT. The V gene lost 6 bases and the J gene lost 3 bases, with 23 bases spanning the gap. The chain's CDR3 is CASSAIPFGGAYTEAFF. CDR3 DNA sequence: TGTGCCAGCAGCGCTATCCCGTTTGGGGGCGCCTACACTGAAGCTTTCTTT.

This chain uses TRBV7-2 with TRBJ2-4; 7 bases fit TRBD1. CDR3 size: 15 residues. The V gene's germline CDR1 is SGHTA and CDR2 FQGNSA. J was trimmed by 1 base and V by 1 base; bases with no gene match: 1. CDR3: CASSLEGQAKNIQYF. The CDR3, as DNA: TGTGCCAGCAGCTTAGAGGGACAGGCCAAAAACATTCAGTACTTC.

DNA for the CDR3: TGTGCCAGCAGCTTAGCCGGCAGGGTAGATGGCTACACCTTC. It specifies CASSLAGRVDGYTF. The chain recombines TRBV11-2 with TRBJ1-2, with D possibly matching TRBD1 (5 bases). V was clipped by 1 base and J by 6 bases, with 12 bases between them. The length of the CDR3 is 14 residues. The germline V gene has CDR1 SGHAT and CDR2 FQNNGV.

The genes are TRBV13 and TRBJ1-4, with D hard to call. The germline V gene has CDR1 PRHDT and CDR2 FYEKMQ (reference sequence). V was cut by 3 bases and J by 5 bases, with 7 bases left in between. CDR3 length: 13 amino acids. This CDR3 reads CASSFYSNEKLFF. Written as DNA, the CDR3 is TGTGCCAGCAGCTTCTACAGCAATGAAAAACTGTTTTTT.

This chain connects TRBV13 to TRBJ2-3; TRBD2 aligns across 9 bases. CDR1 and CDR2 from the germline V gene are PRHDT and FYEKMQ (reference sequence). This CDR3 region has 17 residues. J gave up 0 bases and V 6 bases, and 10 bases lay outside the gene matches. CDR3 region: CASRVAGGPPSTDTQYF. DNA for the CDR3: TGTGCCAGCAGGGTGGCGGGGGGGCCCCCTAGCACAGATACGCAGTATTTT.

This clone was counted a single time. The chain recombines TRBV27 with TRBJ2-7, with 8 positions matching TRBD1. Unmatched junction bases numbered 5, after V lost 4 bases and J lost 3 bases. Germline loops: CDR1 MNHEY, CDR2 SMNVEV (reference sequence). The CDR3 covers 14 residues. For the CDR3, the DNA is TGTGCCAGCAGTTCTGACAGGGGCTACTACGAGCAGTACTTC. Encoded protein: CASSSDRGYYEQYF.